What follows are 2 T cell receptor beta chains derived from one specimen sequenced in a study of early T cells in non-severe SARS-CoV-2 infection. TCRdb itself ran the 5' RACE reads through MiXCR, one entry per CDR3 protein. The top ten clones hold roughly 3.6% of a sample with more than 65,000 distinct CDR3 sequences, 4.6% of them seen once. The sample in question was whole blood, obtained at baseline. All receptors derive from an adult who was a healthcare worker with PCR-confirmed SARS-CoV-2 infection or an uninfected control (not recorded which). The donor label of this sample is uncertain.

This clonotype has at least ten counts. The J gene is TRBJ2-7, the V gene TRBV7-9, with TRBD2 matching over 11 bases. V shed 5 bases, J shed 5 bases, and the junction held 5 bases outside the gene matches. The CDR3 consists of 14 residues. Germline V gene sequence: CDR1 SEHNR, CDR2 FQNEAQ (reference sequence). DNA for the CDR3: TGTGCCAGCAGCCCGGTAGCGGGGGGGCACGAGCAGTACTTC. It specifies CASSPVAGGHEQYF. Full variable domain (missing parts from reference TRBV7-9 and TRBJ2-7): DTGVSQNPRHKITKRGQNVTFRCDPISEHNRLYWYRQTLGQGPEFLTYFQNEAQLEKSRLLSDRFSAERPKGSFSTLEIQRTEQGDSAMYLCASSPVAGGHEQYFGPGTRLTVT.

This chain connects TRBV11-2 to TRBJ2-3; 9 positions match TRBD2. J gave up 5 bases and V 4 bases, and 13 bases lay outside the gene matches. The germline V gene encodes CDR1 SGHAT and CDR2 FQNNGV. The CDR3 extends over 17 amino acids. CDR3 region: CASSSRAAGGSEDTQYF. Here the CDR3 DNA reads TGTGCCAGCAGCTCGAGAGCGGCGGGGGGGTCGGAAGATACGCAGTATTTT. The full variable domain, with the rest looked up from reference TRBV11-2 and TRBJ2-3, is EAGVAQSPRYKIIEKRQSVAFWCNPISGHATLYWYQQILGQGPKLLIQFQNNGVVDDSQLPKDRFSAERLKGVDSTLKIQPAKLEDSAVYLCASSSRAAGGSEDTQYFGPGTRLTVL.